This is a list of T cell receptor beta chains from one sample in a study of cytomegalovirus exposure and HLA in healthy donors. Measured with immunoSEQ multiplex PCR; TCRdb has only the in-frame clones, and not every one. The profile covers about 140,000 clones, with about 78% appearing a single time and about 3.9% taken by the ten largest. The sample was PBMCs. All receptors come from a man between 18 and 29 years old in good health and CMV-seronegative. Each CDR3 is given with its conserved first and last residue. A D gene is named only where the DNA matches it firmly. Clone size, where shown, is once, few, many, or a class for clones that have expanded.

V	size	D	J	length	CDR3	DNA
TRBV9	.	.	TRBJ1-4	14	CASSVGGVDEKLFF	TGTGCCAGCAGCGTAGGGGGAGTCGATGAAAAACTGTTTTTT
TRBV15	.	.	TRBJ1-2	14	CATSMDIPNYGYTF	TGTGCCACCAGCATGGACATCCCCAACTATGGCTACACCTTC
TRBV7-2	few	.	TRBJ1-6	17	CASSLVQTSSYNSPLHF	TGTGCCAGCAGCTTAGTACAGACGAGCTCCTATAATTCACCCCTCCACTTT
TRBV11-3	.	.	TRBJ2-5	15	CASSLEEVRAETQYF	TGTGCCAGCAGCTTAGAGGAGGTTAGGGCAGAGACCCAGTACTTC
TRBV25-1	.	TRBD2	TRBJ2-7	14	CASSYSGRGYEQYF	TGTGCCAGCAGTTATAGCGGGAGGGGGTACGAGCAGTACTTC
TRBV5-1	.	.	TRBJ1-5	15	CASTFSGDSNQPQHF	TGCGCCAGCACCTTTTCAGGGGATAGCAATCAGCCCCAGCATTTT
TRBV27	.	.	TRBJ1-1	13	CASSFRENTEAFF	TGTGCCAGCAGTTTTCGGGAGAACACTGAAGCTTTCTTT
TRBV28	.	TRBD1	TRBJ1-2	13	CASTGQSVFGYTF	TGTGCCAGCACGGGACAGTCGGTCTTTGGCTACACCTTT
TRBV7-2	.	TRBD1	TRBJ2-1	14	CASSLGQGNNEQFF	TGTGCCAGCAGCTTGGGACAGGGAAACAATGAGCAGTTCTTC
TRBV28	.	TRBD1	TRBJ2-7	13	CASRQGSLHEQYF	TGTGCCAGCAGACAGGGGTCCCTCCACGAGCAGTACTTC
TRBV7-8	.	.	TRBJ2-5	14	CASSTPFGVETQYF	TGTGCCAGCAGCACTCCCTTCGGGGTGGAGACCCAGTACTTC
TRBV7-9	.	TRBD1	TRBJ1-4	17	CASSSNRDRASGEKLFF	TGTGCCAGCAGCTCGAATCGGGACAGGGCGTCAGGTGAAAAACTGTTTTTT
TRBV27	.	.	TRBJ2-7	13	CASSLSYSYEQYF	TGTGCCAGCAGTTTATCCTACTCCTACGAGCAGTACTTC
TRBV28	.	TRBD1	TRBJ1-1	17	CASTPRQGALLNTEAFF	TGTGCCAGCACCCCGCGTCAGGGGGCCCTTTTGAACACTGAAGCTTTCTTT
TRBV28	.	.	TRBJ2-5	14	CASSLSAGGRTQYF	TGTGCCAGCAGTTTGTCCGCCGGCGGCCGGACCCAGTACTTC
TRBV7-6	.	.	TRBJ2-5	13	CASSLGDYGEQYF	TGTGCCAGCAGCTTAGGAGATTATGGGGAGCAGTACTTC
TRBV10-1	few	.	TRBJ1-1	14	CASSEYSGETEAFF	TGCGCCAGCAGTGAATACTCTGGGGAGACTGAAGCTTTCTTT
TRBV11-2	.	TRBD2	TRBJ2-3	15	CASSSQRGRTDTQYF	TGTGCCAGCAGCTCACAGCGGGGGAGGACAGATACGCAGTATTTT
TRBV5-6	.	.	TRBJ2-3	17	CASSSLSAGTSTDTQYF	TGTGCCAGCAGCTCCCTTTCGGCGGGCACTAGCACAGATACGCAGTATTTT
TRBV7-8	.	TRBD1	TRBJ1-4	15	CASSETGGGYEKLFF	TGTGCCAGCAGCGAAACAGGGGGCGGGTATGAAAAACTGTTTTTT
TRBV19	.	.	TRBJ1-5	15	CASTPRTDSNQPQHF	TGTGCCAGTACCCCCCGGACAGATAGCAATCAGCCCCAGCATTTT
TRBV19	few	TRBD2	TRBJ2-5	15	CASKGPAGDSATQYF	TGTGCCAGTAAAGGTCCGGCGGGGGATTCGGCGACCCAGTACTTC
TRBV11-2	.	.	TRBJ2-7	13	CASSSTVTYEQYF	TGTGCCAGCAGCTCGACAGTTACCTACGAGCAGTACTTC
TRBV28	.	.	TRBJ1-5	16	CASSFPIRGSNQPQHF	TGTGCCAGCAGTTTTCCGATCCGCGGTAGCAATCAGCCCCAGCATTTT
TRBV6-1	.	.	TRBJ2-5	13	CASSEAPQETQYF	TGTGCCAGCAGTGAGGCCCCTCAAGAGACCCAGTACTTC
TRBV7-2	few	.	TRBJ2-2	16	CASSSGGRMHTGELFF	TGTGCCAGCAGCTCCGGGGGGCGCATGCACACCGGGGAGCTGTTTTTT